This TCR beta chain was sequenced in a study of blood T cell repertoires in COVID-19. Background on the study: Researchers got acute and convalescent COVID-19 samples from the United States, Italy and Spain. In each case, the material was cDNA or gDNA derived from T cells, B-cell-depleted T cells, or PBMCs.

V lost 0 bases to trimming and J lost 2 bases; unmatched junction nucleotides: 5. The CDR3 sequence is 16 residues long. Germline CDR1 reads SGDLS; CDR2 reads YYNGEE. In the original analysis: Amplification from reference gene primers served as the basis for estimated nucleated cell counts. This table comes from immunoSEQ multiplex PCR, and its TCRdb copy is limited to in-frame clones, with some not included. V, J and clone size reflect that table, while D and trimming were determined from the DNA. The table has under 300,000 clones, about 84% seen once. The sequence came from a man at least 80 years old with acute or convalescent COVID-19. The chain carries TRBV9 and TRBJ2-5; 9 nucleotides align to TRBD2. Input material: peripheral blood. DNA for the CDR3: TGTGCCAGCAGCGTAGGCCCGACTAGCGGACAAGAGACCCAGTACTTC. This gives the protein CASSVGPTSGQETQYF. Full variable domain (rest looked up from reference TRBV9 and TRBJ2-5): DSGVTQTPKHLITATGQRVTLRCSPRSGDLSVYWYQQSLDQGLQFLIQYYNGEERAKGNILERFSAQQFPDLHSELNLSSLELGDSALYFCASSVGPTSGQETQYFGPGTRLLVL.